A selection of T cell receptor beta chains follows, all from one sample in a study of PD-L1 blockade in urothelial cancer. The assay was immunoSEQ multiplex PCR, and TCRdb's table has in-frame clones only and misses some. The sample records tens of thousands of clones, around 81% being singletons. This specimen was PBMCs, taken around atezolizumab (anti-PD-L1) treatment. These receptor sequences come from a man aged 35 to 55 with urothelial cancer. CDR3s include the opening cysteine and the closing phenylalanine or tryptophan. D genes are given only for firm matches. Clone size is given for some rows only: seen once, a few or many times, or a class if the clone is expanded.

d_call: NA; clone_size: NA; v_call: TRBV2; j_call: TRBJ2-5; cdr3_nt: TGTGCCAGCAGTGACCCGGACAGACCAGAAGAGACCCAGTACTTC; cdr3_aa: CASSDPDRPEETQYF
d_call: NA; clone_size: NA; v_call: TRBV7-9; j_call: TRBJ2-3; cdr3_nt: TGTGCCAGCAGTCCACAGGGGACTAGCACAGATACGCAGTATTTT; cdr3_aa: CASSPQGTSTDTQYF
d_call: NA; clone_size: NA; v_call: TRBV6-1; j_call: TRBJ2-1; cdr3_nt: TGTGCCAGCAGTGTCCGACATGCCAATGAGCAGTTCTTC; cdr3_aa: CASSVRHANEQFF
d_call: TRBD1; clone_size: once; v_call: TRBV6-7; j_call: TRBJ2-1; cdr3_nt: TGTGCCAGCAGTTACTCCCGGACAGGGACTGGGAATGAGCAGTTCTTC; cdr3_aa: CASSYSRTGTGNEQFF
d_call: NA; clone_size: NA; v_call: TRBV14; j_call: TRBJ2-1; cdr3_nt: TGTGCCAGCAGCCGCAGGGGGGCGGTCGGCTACAATGAGCAGTTCTTC; cdr3_aa: CASSRRGAVGYNEQFF
d_call: TRBD1; clone_size: NA; v_call: TRBV5-8; j_call: TRBJ2-5; cdr3_nt: TGTGCCAGCAGCCCCAGGACAGGGGTGGAGACCCAGTACTTC; cdr3_aa: CASSPRTGVETQYF
d_call: NA; clone_size: NA; v_call: TRBV7-8; j_call: TRBJ2-1; cdr3_nt: TGTGCCAGCAGCGCTATAGCAAGAGAGTACAATGAGCAGTTCTTC; cdr3_aa: CASSAIAREYNEQFF
d_call: TRBD2; clone_size: NA; v_call: TRBV11-1; j_call: TRBJ2-2; cdr3_nt: TGTGCCAGCAGCTCCGGGACTAGCGGTACCGGGGAGCTGTTTTTT; cdr3_aa: CASSSGTSGTGELFF
d_call: TRBD1; clone_size: few; v_call: TRBV29-1; j_call: TRBJ1-2; cdr3_nt: TGCAGCGCCGGACAGGGGGCCTCCGATGGCTACACCTTC; cdr3_aa: CSAGQGASDGYTF
d_call: TRBD2; clone_size: NA; v_call: TRBV28; j_call: TRBJ2-5; cdr3_nt: TGTGCCAGCAGCCCCCCGGGGCTAGCGGGTAGGCGGGAGACCCAGTACTTC; cdr3_aa: CASSPPGLAGRRETQYF
d_call: TRBD1; clone_size: NA; v_call: TRBV18; j_call: TRBJ2-2; cdr3_nt: TGTGCCAGCTCACCTGTCCCGGGACAGGGTACGCCGAACACCGGGGAGCTGTTTTTT; cdr3_aa: CASSPVPGQGTPNTGELFF
d_call: NA; clone_size: NA; v_call: TRBV11-3; j_call: TRBJ2-1; cdr3_nt: TGTGCCAGCAGCTTCGGGGGCAATGAGCAGTTCTTC; cdr3_aa: CASSFGGNEQFF
d_call: TRBD1; clone_size: NA; v_call: TRBV5-1; j_call: TRBJ2-7; cdr3_nt: TGCGCCAGCAGCGAGGGACAGCTCTACGAGCAGTACTTC; cdr3_aa: CASSEGQLYEQYF
d_call: NA; clone_size: NA; v_call: TRBV7-2; j_call: TRBJ2-7; cdr3_nt: TGTGCCAGCAGAGGCCTCACAGGGCCCTCCTACGAGCAGTACTTC; cdr3_aa: CASRGLTGPSYEQYF
d_call: NA; clone_size: few; v_call: TRBV5-1; j_call: TRBJ1-5; cdr3_nt: TGCGCCAGCAGCCAGGGGCAGTCCAGCAATCAGCCCCAGCATTTT; cdr3_aa: CASSQGQSSNQPQHF
d_call: NA; clone_size: NA; v_call: TRBV29-1; j_call: TRBJ2-5; cdr3_nt: TGCAGCGTCGATATAGACAGGAGTTTTGAGACCCAGTACTTC; cdr3_aa: CSVDIDRSFETQYF
d_call: TRBD1; clone_size: NA; v_call: TRBV11-1; j_call: TRBJ1-2; cdr3_nt: TGTGCCAGCAGCCCTTCCGGGACAGGGGTTAACTATGGCTACACCTTC; cdr3_aa: CASSPSGTGVNYGYTF
d_call: TRBD1; clone_size: NA; v_call: TRBV7-9; j_call: TRBJ2-7; cdr3_nt: TGTGCCAGCAGCCCGACAGGGGGGTACGAGCAGTACTTC; cdr3_aa: CASSPTGGYEQYF
d_call: TRBD1; clone_size: NA; v_call: TRBV18; j_call: TRBJ2-1; cdr3_nt: TGTGCCAGCTCCCAGCAGAGACAGGGGGAGAATGAGCAGTTCTTC; cdr3_aa: CASSQQRQGENEQFF
d_call: NA; clone_size: NA; v_call: TRBV18; j_call: TRBJ2-1; cdr3_nt: TGTGCCAGCTCACCCCTAAGGGGTAGCTCCTACAATGAGCAGTTCTTC; cdr3_aa: CASSPLRGSSYNEQFF
d_call: TRBD1; clone_size: NA; v_call: TRBV7-9; j_call: TRBJ1-1; cdr3_nt: TGTGCCAGCAGCTTGAACGGACAGGTGGGCACTGAAGCTTTCTTT; cdr3_aa: CASSLNGQVGTEAFF
d_call: NA; clone_size: once; v_call: TRBV6-6; j_call: TRBJ2-4; cdr3_nt: TGTGCCAGCAGTTACGGTGTTGGCTTAGCCAAAAACATTCAGTACTTC; cdr3_aa: CASSYGVGLAKNIQYF
d_call: TRBD2; clone_size: NA; v_call: TRBV9; j_call: TRBJ2-5; cdr3_nt: TGTGCCAGCAGCGTCGGTCCGACTAGCGTGGAGACCCAGTACTTC; cdr3_aa: CASSVGPTSVETQYF